This T cell receptor (beta chain) was identified during a study of Ad26.COV2.S vaccination and SARS-CoV-2 variants. Regarding the study as a whole: The TCR-based breadth and depth measures might underestimate overall T cell responses. After vaccination, reports described spike-specific CD8+ and CD4+ T cell responses as showing substantial breadth. Vaccinated and placebo-treated recipients had similar non-spike TCR breadth. Placebo recipients had lower spike-specific TCR breadth than vaccine recipients.

Of note for this clone: Its antigen is currently unknown.

V was clipped by 0 bases and J by 8 bases; unmatched bases: 3. CDR1 and CDR2 from the germline V gene are MNHEY and SMNVEV (reference sequence). The CDR3 sequence is 13 residues long. Assay: immunoSEQ multiplex PCR; the TCRdb copy retains only in-frame clones and omits some. The table lists around 140,000 clones, roughly 88% of them singletons. Sample: peripheral blood, taken after recovery from COVID-19. The chain couples TRBV27 to TRBJ1-2; TRBD1 matches at 7 bases. The receptor was isolated from a human donor who had recovered from COVID-19. Written as DNA, the CDR3 is TGTGCCAGCAGTTTATCGAGGGGGCTGGGCTACACCTTC. Translated: CASSLSRGLGYTF.